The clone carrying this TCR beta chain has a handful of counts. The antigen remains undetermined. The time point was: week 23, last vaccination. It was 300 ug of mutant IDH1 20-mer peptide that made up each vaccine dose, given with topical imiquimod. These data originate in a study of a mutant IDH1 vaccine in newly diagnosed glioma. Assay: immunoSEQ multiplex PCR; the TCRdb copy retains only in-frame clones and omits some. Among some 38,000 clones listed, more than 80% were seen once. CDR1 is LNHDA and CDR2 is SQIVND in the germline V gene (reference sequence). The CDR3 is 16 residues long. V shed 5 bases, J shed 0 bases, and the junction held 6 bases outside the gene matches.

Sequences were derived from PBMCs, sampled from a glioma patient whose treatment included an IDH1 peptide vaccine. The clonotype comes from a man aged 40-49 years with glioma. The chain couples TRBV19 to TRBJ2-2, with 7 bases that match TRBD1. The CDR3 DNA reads TGTGCCAGTAGTTTAAGGACAGGCCCGAACACCGGGGAGCTGTTTTTT. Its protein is CASSLRTGPNTGELFF.